Below are 5 T cell receptor beta chains sequenced from a single sample in a study of T cell responses to AZD1222 COVID-19 vaccine. Method: immunoSEQ multiplex PCR; TCRdb's copy keeps in-frame clones and lacks some. This sample has about 75,000 clones, with roughly 91% found just once. The source was peripheral blood, collected 28 days after the second AZD1222 dose. The receptors stem from an adult who received the AZD1222 COVID-19 vaccine.

The rearrangement joins TRBV4-2 to TRBJ2-7; no reliable D call. Trimming pared 0 bases from V and 0 bases from J, leaving 9 bases between. The germline CDR1 and CDR2 sequences are LGHNA and YNFKEQ. This CDR3 has 15 residues. The CDR3 bases are TGTGCCAGCAGCCAAGAAAGTGCGAGCTCCTACGAGCAGTACTTC. This translates into CASSQESASSYEQYF.

V is TRBV11-3 and J is TRBJ2-1, with no clear D. Trimming cost V 2 bases and J 6 bases, with 8 bases left between them. CDR3 length: 13 residues. The V gene's germline CDR1 is SGHNT and CDR2 YENEEA. CDR3: CASSLLGSNEQFF. The DNA of the CDR3 is TGTGCCAGCAGCTTACTCGGATCCAATGAGCAGTTCTTC.

The chain is built from TRBV12-5 and TRBJ2-5; D is perhaps TRBD1 or TRBD2 (5 bases each). The CDR3 runs 14 residues. Germline V gene data show CDR1 as LGHNT and CDR2 as FRNRAP. The V gene lost 5 bases and the J gene lost 2 bases, with 12 bases spanning the gap. DNA of the CDR3: TGTGCTAGTGGTCCCGGGGACGGACAAGAGACCCAGTACTTC. Protein: CASGPGDGQETQYF.

The rearrangement uses TRBV3-1 (or the pseudogene TRBV3-2) and TRBJ2-1, with TRBD2 matching 13 bases. This CDR3 spans 16 amino acids. Germline loops: CDR1 LGHDT, CDR2 YNNKEL (reference sequence). V lost 4 bases, J lost 0 bases, and 0 bases stayed unmatched. This CDR3 reads CASSRTSGGSYNEQFF. The CDR3, as DNA: TGTGCCAGCAGCCGGACTAGCGGGGGCTCCTACAATGAGCAGTTCTTC.

This chain links TRBV12-1 with TRBJ2-5; TRBD1 reflects the table's D call only, with no check against the DNA. TRBV12-1 is a known pseudogene. The CDR3 is made up of 16 amino acids. The CDR3 sequence is CASSGGNGTAQETQYF. The CDR3 DNA reads as TGTGCCAGCAGTGGGGGAAACGGGACAGCGCAAGAGACCCAGTACTTC.